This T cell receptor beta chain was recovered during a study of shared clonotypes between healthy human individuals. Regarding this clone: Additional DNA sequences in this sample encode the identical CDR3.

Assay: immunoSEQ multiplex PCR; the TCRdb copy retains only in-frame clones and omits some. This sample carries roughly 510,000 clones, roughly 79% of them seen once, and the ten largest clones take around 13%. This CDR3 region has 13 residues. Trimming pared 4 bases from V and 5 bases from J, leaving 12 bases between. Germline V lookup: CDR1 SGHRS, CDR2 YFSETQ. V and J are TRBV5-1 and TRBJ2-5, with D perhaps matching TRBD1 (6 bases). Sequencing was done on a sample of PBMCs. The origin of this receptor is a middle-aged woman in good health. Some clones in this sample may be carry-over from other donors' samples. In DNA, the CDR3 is TGCGCCAGCAGCCAACAGGGTTTGGAGACCCAGTACTTC. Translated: CASSQQGLETQYF.